The 2 T cell receptor beta chains below come from one sample, sequenced in a study of OX40 agonist ivuxolimab in advanced cancers. The protocol was immunoSEQ multiplex PCR, while the TCRdb copy is restricted to in-frame clones and leaves out a portion. This sample yields 30,000 to 40,000 clones, of which around nine tenths are seen a single time; 35% to 45% belongs to the top ten. The sample in question was CD4+ or CD8+ T cells sorted from blood, obtained in a trial of the OX40 agonist ivuxolimab. These receptors were obtained from an adult with an advanced solid tumor such as melanoma, head and neck, liver or kidney cancer.

The J gene is TRBJ2-6, the V gene TRBV7-2; D call uncertain. CDR1 is SGHTA, CDR2 FQGNSA, per germline. The CDR3 runs to 17 residues. Trimming cost V 5 bases and J 0 bases, with 14 bases left between them. CDR3 sequence: CASSRPGRTSGANVLTF. The CDR3 nucleotides read TGTGCCAGCAGCCGCCCCGGACGGACCTCTGGGGCCAACGTCCTGACTTTC.

The rearrangement uses TRBV2 and TRBJ2-7; D is undetermined. This CDR3 comprises 11 residues. CDR1 is SNHLY, CDR2 FYNNEI, per germline. The germline V and J ends were trimmed by 6 bases and 7 bases, with 10 bases remaining between them. The CDR3 is CASSTLGEQYF. CDR3 bases: TGTGCCAGCAGCACCCTTGGGGAGCAGTACTTC. Supplemented by reference TRBV2 and TRBJ2-7, the full variable domain reads EPEVTQTPSHQVTQMGQEVILRCVPISNHLYFYWYRQILGQKVEFLVSFYNNEISEKSEIFDDQFSVERPDGSNFTLKIRSTKLEDSAMYFCASSTLGEQYFGPGTRLTVT.